The TCR beta chain described here comes from a study of T and B cells in COVID-19 patients. Background on the study: Recovered patients mostly had mild to moderate COVID-19 managed as outpatients. The study's findings and limits: Clonality of TRB repertoires was high in active COVID-19; recovery brought above-healthy diversity and richness. There were approximately 2,500 TCR clusters exclusive to the recovered cohort, a few dozen with low generation probability. In COVID-19 patients, T cell receptor beta variable and joining gene use was reportedly strongly skewed.

By proportion, this clonotype is medium-sized. Its antigen is still unknown. CDR3 length equals 17 residues. J gave up 0 bases and V 5 bases, and 5 bases lay outside the gene matches. Germline values: CDR1 MNHEY, CDR2 SVGAGI. Multiplex PCR with BIOMED2 TRB-A/B primer pools amplified TRB rearrangements. TCRdb analysed the multiplex PCR reads with MiXCR anew, one entry per CDR3 protein. Altogether about 14,000 distinct CDR3 sequences are present, roughly 26% being singletons, with the ten largest covering roughly 7.3%. Each TRB amplification used roughly 220-550 ng of genomic DNA from blood. The V call is TRBV6-5, the J call TRBJ2-6, with 9 bases fitting TRBD1. The TCR originated in a human donor who had recovered from COVID-19. The sequencing input was blood. The CDR3 nucleotides are TGTGCCAGCAGTCGGACAGGGGCGAGCTCTGGGGCCAACGTCCTGACTTTC. Translating gives CASSRTGASSGANVLTF.